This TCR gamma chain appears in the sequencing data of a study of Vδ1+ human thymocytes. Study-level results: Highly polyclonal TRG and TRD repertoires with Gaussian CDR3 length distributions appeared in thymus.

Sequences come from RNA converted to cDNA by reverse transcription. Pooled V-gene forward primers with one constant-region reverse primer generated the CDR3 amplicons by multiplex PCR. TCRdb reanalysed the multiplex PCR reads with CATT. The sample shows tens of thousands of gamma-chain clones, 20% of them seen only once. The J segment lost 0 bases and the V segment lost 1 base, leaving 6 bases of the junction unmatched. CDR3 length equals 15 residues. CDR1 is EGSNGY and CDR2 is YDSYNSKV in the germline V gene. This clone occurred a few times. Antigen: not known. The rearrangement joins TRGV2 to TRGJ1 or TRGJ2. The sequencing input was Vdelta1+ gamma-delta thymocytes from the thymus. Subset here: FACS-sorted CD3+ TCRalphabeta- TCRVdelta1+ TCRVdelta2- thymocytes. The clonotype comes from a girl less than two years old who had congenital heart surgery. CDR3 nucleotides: TGTGCCACCTGGGACGGAACCAAGAATTATTATAAGAAACTCTTT. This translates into CATWDGTKNYYKKLF.